These T cell receptor beta chains were read from a single sample in a study of T cell changes during pregnancy in multiple sclerosis. Measured with immunoSEQ multiplex PCR; TCRdb has only the in-frame clones, and not every one. The repertoire includes about 66,000 clones, about 91% of them detected once, and under 6% sits in the top ten. The sample in question was CD8+ T cells from peripheral blood mononuclear cells, obtained before pregnancy. The receptors were gathered from a female donor with multiple sclerosis, enrolled in a pregnancy study. Each CDR3 is given with its conserved first and last residue. Fields, in order: clone size, V gene, D gene, J gene, CDR3 length, CDR3 DNA, CDR3 protein. D genes are given only for firm matches. Clone size, where shown, is once, few, many, or a class for clones that have expanded.

once	TRBV7-8	NA	TRBJ1-5	17	TGTGCCAGCAGCTCTGCGCGGGGGTTGGGGATCGGGCAGCCCCAGCATTTT	CASSSARGLGIGQPQHF
NA	TRBV12-1	NA	TRBJ2-7	17	TGTGCCAGCAGCTTTGGCCCCACTAGCGGGGGGTCCTACGAGCAGTACTTC	CASSFGPTSGGSYEQYF
NA	TRBV12-1	NA	TRBJ2-7	13	TGTGCCAGCAGGACTCCCAGCTCCTACGAGCAGTACTTC	CASRTPSSYEQYF
NA	TRBV5-5	NA	TRBJ1-1	12	TGTGCCAGCAGCTTGGAAGAGCCAGAAGCTTTCTTT	CASSLEEPEAFF
NA	TRBV7-6	NA	TRBJ1-1	14	TGTGCCAGCAGCTTAACTGGGAGGGAAACTGAAGCTTTCTTT	CASSLTGRETEAFF
NA	TRBV6-5	NA	TRBJ2-2	12	TGTGCCAGTGATGCAGGGGCCGGGGAGCTGTTTTTT	CASDAGAGELFF
NA	TRBV30	TRBD1	TRBJ1-1	12	TGTGCCTGGACCGGACAGGGGGCTGTAACTTTCTTT	CAWTGQGAVTFF
once	TRBV11-2	TRBD1	TRBJ2-4	15	TGTGCCAGCAGCTTAGGGCAGGGGGCAGGAAACATTCAGTACTTC	CASSLGQGAGNIQYF
NA	TRBV2	TRBD2	TRBJ2-2	16	TGTGCCAGCAGTTACACTAGCGGGGGGGCGAGCGGGGAGCTGTTTTTT	CASSYTSGGASGELFF
NA	TRBV7-3	TRBD1	TRBJ2-3	15	TGTGCCAGCAGCACGGGACAGACTAGCACAGATACGCAGTATTTT	CASSTGQTSTDTQYF
NA	TRBV13	TRBD2	TRBJ2-7	15	TGTGCCAGCAGCTTAGAAGGTAGCGGGACCTACGAGCAGTACTTC	CASSLEGSGTYEQYF
NA	TRBV6-5	NA	TRBJ2-7	16	TGTGCCAGCAGTTACTCGACGGGACAAACAACCTACGAGCAGTACTTC	CASSYSTGQTTYEQYF
NA	TRBV4-1	NA	TRBJ2-3	13	TGCGCCAGCAGCCAAGATCTAACAGATACGCAGTATTTT	CASSQDLTDTQYF
NA	TRBV7-8	NA	TRBJ2-7	14	TGTGCCAGCAGCTTAGAGGGGGAGGGGTACGAGCAGTACTTC	CASSLEGEGYEQYF
NA	TRBV14	NA	TRBJ1-1	12	TGTGCCAGCAGCCAACAGTTCACTGAAGCTTTCTTT	CASSQQFTEAFF
NA	TRBV5-1	NA	TRBJ2-3	11	TGCGCCAGCAGATCCGCAGATACGCAGTATTTT	CASRSADTQYF
NA	TRBV7-9	NA	TRBJ2-1	13	TGTGCCAGCAGCGCCCGTCCTCAGGGTGAGCAGTTCTTC	CASSARPQGEQFF
NA	TRBV9	NA	TRBJ1-2	14	TGTGCCAGCAGCGTAGACAGCCCTAACTATGGCTACACCTTC	CASSVDSPNYGYTF
NA	TRBV6-4	TRBD1	TRBJ1-1	14	TGTGCCAGCAGGCTGACAGGGGCAAACACTGAAGCTTTCTTT	CASRLTGANTEAFF
once	TRBV6-5	NA	TRBJ1-5	15	TGTGCCAGCAGTATCGTAGCAGGGGAAGGCCAGCCCCAGCATTTT	CASSIVAGEGQPQHF
NA	TRBV5-5	TRBD1	TRBJ1-1	14	TGTGCCAGCAGCTGGACAGGGGGGGGCACTGAAGCTTTCTTT	CASSWTGGGTEAFF
once	TRBV2	NA	TRBJ2-7	14	TGTGCCAGCAGTGCGGAGGTCTCCCCCCTTAAGCAGTACTTC	CASSAEVSPLKQYF
once	TRBV5-4	TRBD1	TRBJ2-7	14	TGTGCCAGCAGCTCCCTAGGGGGCGGAGACGAGCAGTACTTC	CASSSLGGGDEQYF
NA	TRBV14	NA	TRBJ1-2	17	TGTGCCAGCAGTCAAGTACCTTGGGGGCACGGCTTCTATGGCTACACCTTC	CASSQVPWGHGFYGYTF
NA	TRBV9	TRBD1	TRBJ2-2	16	TGTGCCAGCAGCGCAACCACAGGGGTGAGCACCGGGGAGCTGTTTTTT	CASSATTGVSTGELFF
NA	TRBV11-2	TRBD2	TRBJ2-7	15	TGTGCCAGCAGCCCAGGACTAGCGGGGACCTACGAGCAGTACTTC	CASSPGLAGTYEQYF
NA	TRBV19	TRBD2	TRBJ2-1	14	TGTGCCACCAAGCGGGGCAGCTCCTACAATGAGCAGTTCTTC	CATKRGSSYNEQFF
NA	TRBV12-5	TRBD2	TRBJ2-3	16	TGTGCTAGTGGTTCAACAATAGCGGGTGCGACAGATACGCAGTATTTT	CASGSTIAGATDTQYF
NA	TRBV4-2	TRBD1	TRBJ2-7	16	TGTGCCAGCAGCCAAGAGGGGGGACAGGGAATCTACGAGCAGTACTTC	CASSQEGGQGIYEQYF
NA	TRBV2	TRBD1	TRBJ2-7	14	TGTGCCAGCAGCGAACAGGGGACCACCTACGAGCAGTACTTC	CASSEQGTTYEQYF
NA	TRBV25-1	TRBD2	TRBJ2-3	13	TGTGCCAGCTCAGCGGGGGCCCCAGATACGCAGTATTTT	CASSAGAPDTQYF
NA	TRBV6-5	TRBD2	TRBJ2-1	13	TGTGCCAGCAGAGGTAATAGCGGGCGATTATTGTTCTTC	CASRGNSGRLLFF
NA	TRBV6-4	NA	TRBJ1-5	16	TGTGCCAGCAGTGAGACTCGGACTGCTCCCAGTCAGCCCCAGCATTTT	CASSETRTAPSQPQHF
NA	TRBV6-1	NA	TRBJ1-1	12	TGTGCCAGCAGTGAATTGAGCACTGAAGCTTTCTTT	CASSELSTEAFF
NA	TRBV18	TRBD2	TRBJ2-7	17	TGTGCCAGCTCTCCAAATACAGCCGGGACTAGACCCTACGAGCAGTACTTC	CASSPNTAGTRPYEQYF
NA	TRBV27	NA	TRBJ1-4	14	TGTGCCAGCAGTGTGTCCCCCGGGGTAGAAAAACTGTTTTTT	CASSVSPGVEKLFF
NA	TRBV2	TRBD2	TRBJ2-7	15	TGTGCCAGCAGTGCCCTTAGCGGGGGCACCTACGAGCAGTACTTC	CASSALSGGTYEQYF
NA	TRBV19	NA	TRBJ2-3	13	TGTGCCAGTTTAGGGGGAGTTATGGATACGCAGTATTTT	CASLGGVMDTQYF
NA	TRBV10-3	TRBD1	TRBJ1-6	13	TGTGCCATCAGTGGGACAGGGGATTCACCCCTCCACTTT	CAISGTGDSPLHF
NA	TRBV9	TRBD1	TRBJ1-2	15	TGTGCCACCGTGGCCATCCCTACAGGGGTGAATGGCTACACCTTC	CATVAIPTGVNGYTF
few	TRBV5-5	NA	TRBJ2-1	15	TGTGCCAGCAGCTTGGTGGCAGGGCGGTACAATGAGCAGTTCTTC	CASSLVAGRYNEQFF
few	TRBV19	NA	TRBJ1-2	12	TGTGCCAGCCGCACAGGGAGTTATGGCTACACCTTC	CASRTGSYGYTF